Below, one T cell receptor (beta chain) is given with its context. Its specificity is unknown. The data were obtained in a study of T-cell reconstitution after alpha-beta-depleted transplantation in children. The CDR3 is 17 amino acids. Germline V gene sequence: CDR1 LGHDT, CDR2 YNNKEL (reference sequence). Trimming removed 0 bases from V and 10 bases from J, with 22 bases in between. General study findings and limits: T cells produced anew were the main source of T-cell counts and diversity one year after transplant. From surviving recipient T cells and thymic progenitors came the high day-60 TCRbeta diversity observed in some patients. After transplant, at about two months, alpha-beta T cells were reportedly derived from several hundred expanded graft clones.

The library targeted TCRbeta and was prepared with unique molecular identifiers. One entry per CDR3 protein, called by TCRdb with MiXCR from the PCR reads. The data show approximately 4,600 distinct CDR3 sequences, with about 25% seen just once and about 35% held by the top ten. Sequencing was performed on PBMCs, mostly from graft donor cells, taken 60 days after TCRalphabeta/CD19-depleted stem cell transplant. The chain carries TRBV3-1 and TRBJ2-1, with D possibly being TRBD1 or TRBD2 (7 bases each). The TCR was taken from a male patient between 2 and 10 years old who had a stem cell transplant for acute lymphoblastic leukemia, so the T cells may come from the graft donor. In DNA form, the CDR3 reads TGTGCCAGCAGCCAAGATTGGAGGACTAGGGGGCGAGGCGAGCAGTTCTTC. This codes for CASSQDWRTRGRGEQFF.